What follows describes a single T cell receptor beta chain. Its specificity is unknown. The V gene lost 6 bases and the J gene lost 1 base, with 15 bases spanning the gap. This CDR3 comprises 15 residues. Looked up from germline, CDR1 is MNHEY and CDR2 is SVGAGI. The data originate from a study of lymphopenia after photon versus proton radiotherapy. Whole-study results and caveats: Relative stability marked proton patients; photon patients lost diversity and naive cells. A bigger post-nadir fall in TCR diversity correlated inversely with survival time in deceased patients. Better survival with proton therapy was suggested as possible, not demonstrated. Post-nadir diversity loss with photons came from oligoclonal expansion, particularly CD8+ Temra cells.

Profiled with immunoSEQ multiplex PCR; TCRdb holds only in-frame clones, not every one. The sample gives about 70,000 clones, around 90% of which show up once; 2.2% is in the top ten. This sequence was found in a middle-aged woman with cholangiocarcinoma. The sequencing used peripheral blood, collected from a patient treated with photon-based radiotherapy. The rearrangement joins TRBV6-5 to TRBJ2-5; D gene ambiguous. CDR3 sequence reads: CASSPAHVSQETQYF. CDR3 nucleotides: TGTGCCAGCAGCCCAGCGCATGTTAGCCAAGAGACCCAGTACTTC.